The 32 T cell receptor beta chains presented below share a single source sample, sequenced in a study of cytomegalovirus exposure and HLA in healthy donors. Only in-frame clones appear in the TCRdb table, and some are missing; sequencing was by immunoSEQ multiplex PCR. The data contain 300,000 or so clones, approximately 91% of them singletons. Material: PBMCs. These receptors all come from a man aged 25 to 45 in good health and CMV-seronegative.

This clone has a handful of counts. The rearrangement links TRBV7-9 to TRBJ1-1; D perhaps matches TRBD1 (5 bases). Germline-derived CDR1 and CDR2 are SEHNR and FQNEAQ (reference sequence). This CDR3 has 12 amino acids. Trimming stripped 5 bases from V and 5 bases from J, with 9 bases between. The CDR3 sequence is CASSTPGTEAFF. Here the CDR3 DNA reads TGTGCCAGCAGCACTCCAGGGACTGAAGCTTTCTTT.

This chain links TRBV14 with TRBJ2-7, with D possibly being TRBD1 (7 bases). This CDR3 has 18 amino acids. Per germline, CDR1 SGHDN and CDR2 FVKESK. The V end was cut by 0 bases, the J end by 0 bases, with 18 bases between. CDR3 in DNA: TGTGCCAGCAGCCAAGAAGGGTTCAGGGGGGCCAGCTCCTACGAGCAGTACTTC. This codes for CASSQEGFRGASSYEQYF.

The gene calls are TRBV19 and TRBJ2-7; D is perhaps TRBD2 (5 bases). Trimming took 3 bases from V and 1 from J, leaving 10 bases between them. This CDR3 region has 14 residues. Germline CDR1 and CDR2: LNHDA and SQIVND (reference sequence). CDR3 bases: TGTGCCAGTAGTATGCGAGGGCAATCCTACGAGCAGTACTTC. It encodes CASSMRGQSYEQYF.

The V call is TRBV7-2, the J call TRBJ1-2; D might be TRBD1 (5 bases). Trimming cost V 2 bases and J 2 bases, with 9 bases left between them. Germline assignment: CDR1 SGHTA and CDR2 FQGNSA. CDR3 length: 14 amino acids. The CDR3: CASSLQRQNYGYTF. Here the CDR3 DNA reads TGTGCCAGCAGCTTACAAAGACAGAACTATGGCTACACCTTC.

The CDR3, as DNA: TGCGCCAGCAGCCTGGGGACTCGGGCTTTCTTT. This codes for CASSLGTRAFF. The chain has TRBV4-1 and TRBJ1-1, with D perhaps TRBD1 (5 bases). The V gene lost 4 bases and the J gene lost 11 bases, with 11 bases spanning the gap. CDR1 and CDR2 (germline): MGHRA, YSYEKL. The CDR3 length is 11 residues.

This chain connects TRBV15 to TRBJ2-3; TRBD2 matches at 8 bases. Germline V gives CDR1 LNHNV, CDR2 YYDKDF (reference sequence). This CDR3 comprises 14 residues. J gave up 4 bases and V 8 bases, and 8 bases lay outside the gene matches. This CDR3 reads CATSVAGPPDTQYF. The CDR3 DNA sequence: TGTGCCACCTCGGTAGCGGGGCCGCCAGATACGCAGTATTTT.

The CDR3 DNA reads TGTGCCAGTAGTACCCGGGCGGGACAGGGCTACGAGCAGTACTTC. Its protein product is CASSTRAGQGYEQYF. This sequence joins TRBV19 and TRBJ2-7, with 9 bases fitting TRBD1. Germline lookup yields CDR1 LNHDA and CDR2 SQIVND (reference sequence). The CDR3 is made up of 15 amino acids. Losses at the gene ends were 4 bases for V and 3 bases for J; bases not matched to a gene: 7.

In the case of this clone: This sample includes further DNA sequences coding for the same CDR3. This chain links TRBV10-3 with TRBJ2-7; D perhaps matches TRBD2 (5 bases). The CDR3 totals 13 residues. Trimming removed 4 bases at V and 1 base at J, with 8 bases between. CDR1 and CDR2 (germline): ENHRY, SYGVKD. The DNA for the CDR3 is TGTGCCATCAGTGGAGGGTCGTCCTACGAGCAGTACTTC. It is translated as CAISGGSSYEQYF.

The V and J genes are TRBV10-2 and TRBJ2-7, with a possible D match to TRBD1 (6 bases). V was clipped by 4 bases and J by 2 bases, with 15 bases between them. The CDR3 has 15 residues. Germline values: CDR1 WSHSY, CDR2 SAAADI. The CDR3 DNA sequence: TGCGCCAGCAGTGGGACAGCCACGTTTCCCTACGAGCAGTACTTC. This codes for CASSGTATFPYEQYF.

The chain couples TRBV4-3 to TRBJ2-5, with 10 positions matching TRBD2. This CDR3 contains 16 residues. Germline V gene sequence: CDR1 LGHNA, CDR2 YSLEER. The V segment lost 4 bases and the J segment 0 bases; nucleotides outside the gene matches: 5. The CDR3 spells CASSRGSGGHQETQYF. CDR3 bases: TGCGCCAGCAGCCGGGGTAGCGGGGGGCACCAAGAGACCCAGTACTTC.

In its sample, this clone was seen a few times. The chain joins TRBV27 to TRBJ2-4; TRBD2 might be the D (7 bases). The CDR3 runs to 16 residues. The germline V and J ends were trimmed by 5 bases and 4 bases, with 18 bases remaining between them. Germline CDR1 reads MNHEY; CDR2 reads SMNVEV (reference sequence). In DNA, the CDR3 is TGTGCCAGCAGTCCACAGGGAGGGGAGCCAAAAAACATTCAGTACTTC. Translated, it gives CASSPQGGEPKNIQYF.

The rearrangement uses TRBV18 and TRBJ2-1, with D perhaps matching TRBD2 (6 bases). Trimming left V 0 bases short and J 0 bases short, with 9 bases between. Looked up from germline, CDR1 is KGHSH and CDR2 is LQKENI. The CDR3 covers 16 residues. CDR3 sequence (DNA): TGTGCCAGCTCACCACCAGGGAGGACCTCCTACAATGAGCAGTTCTTC. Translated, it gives CASSPPGRTSYNEQFF.

The CDR3 reads CASSRGGLRSYEQYF. The CDR3 DNA reads as TGTGCCAGCAGTCGAGGGGGTTTAAGGTCCTACGAGCAGTACTTC. The genes are TRBV28 and TRBJ2-7; TRBD1 is a possible D gene (6 bases). Germline CDR1 MDHEN, CDR2 SYDVKM. The CDR3 length is 15 residues. V was pared by 5 bases and J by 1 base, with 15 bases between.

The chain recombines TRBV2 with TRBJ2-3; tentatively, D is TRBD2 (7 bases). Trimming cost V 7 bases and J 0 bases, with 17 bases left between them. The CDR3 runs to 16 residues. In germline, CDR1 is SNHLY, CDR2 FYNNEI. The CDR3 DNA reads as TGTGCCAGCAAGCTGGCGGGGGCCCTGAGCACAGATACGCAGTATTTT. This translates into CASKLAGALSTDTQYF.

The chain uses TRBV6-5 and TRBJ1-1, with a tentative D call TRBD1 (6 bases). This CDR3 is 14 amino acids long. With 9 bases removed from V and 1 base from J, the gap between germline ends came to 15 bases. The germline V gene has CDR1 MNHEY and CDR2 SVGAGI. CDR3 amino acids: CASNRGGANTEAFF. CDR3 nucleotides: TGTGCCAGTAATCGTGGGGGGGCGAACACTGAAGCTTTCTTT.

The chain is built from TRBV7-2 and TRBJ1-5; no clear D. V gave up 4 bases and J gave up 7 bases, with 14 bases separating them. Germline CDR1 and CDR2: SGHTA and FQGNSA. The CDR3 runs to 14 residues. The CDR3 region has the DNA TGTGCCAGCAGCTCGGTGGCGGTTTCCCAGCCCCAGCATTTT. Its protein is CASSSVAVSQPQHF.

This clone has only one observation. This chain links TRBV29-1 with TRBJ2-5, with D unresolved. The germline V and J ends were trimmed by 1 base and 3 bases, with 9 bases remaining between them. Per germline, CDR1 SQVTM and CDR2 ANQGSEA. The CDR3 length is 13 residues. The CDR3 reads CSVEGSAEETQYF. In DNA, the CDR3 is TGCAGCGTTGAAGGTTCGGCGGAAGAGACCCAGTACTTC.

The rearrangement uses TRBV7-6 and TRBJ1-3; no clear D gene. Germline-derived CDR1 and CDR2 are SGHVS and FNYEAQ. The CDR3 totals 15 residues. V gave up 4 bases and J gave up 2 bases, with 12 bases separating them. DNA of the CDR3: TGTGCCAGCAGCTCCCAACTTTCCCCTGGAAACACCATATATTTT. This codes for CASSSQLSPGNTIYF.

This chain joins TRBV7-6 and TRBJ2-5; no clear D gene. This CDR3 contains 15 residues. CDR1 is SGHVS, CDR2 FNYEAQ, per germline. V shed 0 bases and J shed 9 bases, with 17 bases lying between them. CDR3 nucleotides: TGTGCCAGCAGCTTAGCCGGTGCCACCGGTTCTTCCCAGTACTTC. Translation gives CASSLAGATGSSQYF.

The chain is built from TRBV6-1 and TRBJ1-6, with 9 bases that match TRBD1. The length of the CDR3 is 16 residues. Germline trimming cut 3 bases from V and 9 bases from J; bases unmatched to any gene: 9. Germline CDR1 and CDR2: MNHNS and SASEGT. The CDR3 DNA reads TGTGCCAGCAGTGAGGTATACGGGACAGGGCTTTCACCCCTCCACTTT. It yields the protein CASSEVYGTGLSPLHF.

The CDR3 sequence is CASSLAGSTGELFF. The CDR3 DNA reads TGCGCCAGCAGCTTGGCGGGGAGCACCGGGGAGCTGTTTTTT. The J gene is TRBJ2-2, the V gene TRBV5-1; D perhaps matches TRBD2 (5 bases). V dropped 0 bases and J dropped 4 bases, with 7 bases sitting between them. This CDR3 comprises 14 residues. CDR1 SGHRS and CDR2 YFSETQ come from the germline V gene. Full variable domain (outside the CDR3, taken from reference TRBV5-1 and TRBJ2-2): KAGVTQTPRYLIKTRGQQVTLSCSPISGHRSVSWYQQTPGQGLQFLFEYFSETQRNKGNFPGRFSGRQFSNSRSEMNVSTLELGDSALYLCASSLAGSTGELFFGEGSRLTVL.

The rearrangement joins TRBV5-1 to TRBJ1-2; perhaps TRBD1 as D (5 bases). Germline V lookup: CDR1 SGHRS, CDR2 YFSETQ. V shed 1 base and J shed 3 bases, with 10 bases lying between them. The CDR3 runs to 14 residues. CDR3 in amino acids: CASSLNVRDYGYTF. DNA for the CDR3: TGCGCCAGCAGCTTGAACGTCAGGGACTATGGCTACACCTTC.

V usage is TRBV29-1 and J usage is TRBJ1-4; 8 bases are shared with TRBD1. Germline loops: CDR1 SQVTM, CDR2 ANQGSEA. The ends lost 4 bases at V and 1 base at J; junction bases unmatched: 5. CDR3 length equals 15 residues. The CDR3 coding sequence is TGCAGCGTTGGACAGGGGAAAGGAACTAATGAAAAACTGTTTTTT. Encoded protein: CSVGQGKGTNEKLFF.

The CDR3 here is CASSEIRGQPQHF. The CDR3 nucleotides are TGTGCCAGCAGTGAGATCAGGGGTCAGCCCCAGCATTTT. The chain joins TRBV6-1 to TRBJ1-5, with a possible D match to TRBD1 (6 bases). Germline CDR1 MNHNS, CDR2 SASEGT. This CDR3 is built from 13 residues. V lost 3 bases, J lost 6 bases, and 9 bases lay in between.

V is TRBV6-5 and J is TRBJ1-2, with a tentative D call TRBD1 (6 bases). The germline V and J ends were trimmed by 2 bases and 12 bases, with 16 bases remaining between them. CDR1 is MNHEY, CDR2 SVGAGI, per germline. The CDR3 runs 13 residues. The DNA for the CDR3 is TGTGCCAGCAGTTACGATGAGGACAGTTCCCACACCTTC. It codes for CASSYDEDSSHTF.

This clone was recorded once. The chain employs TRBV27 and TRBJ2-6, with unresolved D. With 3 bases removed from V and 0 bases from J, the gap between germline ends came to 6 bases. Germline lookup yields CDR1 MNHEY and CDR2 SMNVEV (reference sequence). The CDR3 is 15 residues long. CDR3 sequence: CASSFLVSGANVLTF. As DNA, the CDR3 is TGTGCCAGCAGTTTTTTAGTCTCTGGGGCCAACGTCCTGACTTTC.

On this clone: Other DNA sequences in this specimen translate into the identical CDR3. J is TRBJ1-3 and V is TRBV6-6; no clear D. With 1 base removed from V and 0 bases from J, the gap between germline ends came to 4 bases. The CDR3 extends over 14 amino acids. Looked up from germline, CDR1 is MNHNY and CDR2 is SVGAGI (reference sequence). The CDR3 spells CASSYLSSGNTIYF. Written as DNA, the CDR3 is TGTGCCAGCAGTTACTTGAGCTCTGGAAACACCATATATTTT.

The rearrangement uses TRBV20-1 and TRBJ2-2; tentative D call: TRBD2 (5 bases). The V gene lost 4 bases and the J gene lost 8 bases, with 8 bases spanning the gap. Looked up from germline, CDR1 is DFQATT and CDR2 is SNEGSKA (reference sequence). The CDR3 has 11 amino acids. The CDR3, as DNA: TGCAGTGCTAAAAGAGGGGGGGAGCTGTTTTTT. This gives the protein CSAKRGGELFF.

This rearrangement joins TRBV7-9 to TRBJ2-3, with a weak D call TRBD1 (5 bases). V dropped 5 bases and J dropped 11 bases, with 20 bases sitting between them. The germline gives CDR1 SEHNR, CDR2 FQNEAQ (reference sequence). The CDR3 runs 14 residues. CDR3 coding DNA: TGTGCCAGCAGCCCCGACATTGGGTTGGACAAGCAGTATTTT. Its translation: CASSPDIGLDKQYF.

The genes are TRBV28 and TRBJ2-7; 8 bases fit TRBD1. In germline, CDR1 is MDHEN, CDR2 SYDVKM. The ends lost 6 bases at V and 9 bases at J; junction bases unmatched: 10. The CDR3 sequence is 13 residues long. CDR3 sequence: CASRNTGGVAQYF. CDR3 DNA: TGTGCCAGCAGGAATACAGGGGGTGTGGCGCAGTACTTC.

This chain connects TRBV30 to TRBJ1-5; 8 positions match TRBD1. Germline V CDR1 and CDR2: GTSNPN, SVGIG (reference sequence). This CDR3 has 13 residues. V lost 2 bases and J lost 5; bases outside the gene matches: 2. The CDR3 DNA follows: TGTGCCTGGAGTCCGGACAGGGATCAGCCCCAGCATTTT. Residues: CAWSPDRDQPQHF.

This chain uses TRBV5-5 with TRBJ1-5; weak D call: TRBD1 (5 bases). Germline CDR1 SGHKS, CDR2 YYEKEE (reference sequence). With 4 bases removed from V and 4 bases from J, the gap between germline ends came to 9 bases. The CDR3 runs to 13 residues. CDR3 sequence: CASSPRVNQPQHF. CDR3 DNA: TGTGCCAGCAGCCCCAGGGTTAATCAGCCCCAGCATTTT.